At least ten counts were recorded for the clone carrying this TCR beta chain. The antigen is undetermined. The CDR3 is 15 residues long. V lost 1 base and J lost 0, with 11 bases in between. Germline-derived CDR1 and CDR2 are SGHRS and YFSETQ. A J-beta primer mix and a sample-barcoded 5' primer were used in a second PCR of roughly 7 to 12 cycles. Each CDR3 protein gets one entry after TCRdb re-called the 5' RACE reads with MiXCR. The table has some 320,000 distinct CDR3 sequences, around 30% seen once; the top ten hold 25% to 35%. The data are from a study of blood T cells in healthy people across ages. General observations from the study: Calculation of diversity from one million T cells yielded estimates considered to be underestimates.

The TCR sequence derives from a woman in her 70s in good health. The chain links TRBV5-1 to TRBJ2-7; either TRBD1 or TRBD2 may supply D (5 bases each). The specimen sequenced was blood. CDR3 residues: CASSLQGGSSYEQYF. CDR3 coding DNA: TGCGCCAGCAGCTTGCAGGGTGGGAGCTCCTACGAGCAGTACTTC.